This T cell receptor (beta chain) was recovered during a study of blood T cell repertoires in COVID-19. The CDR3 sequence is 14 residues long. Germline-derived CDR1 and CDR2 are SGHTS and YDEGEE. Trimming pared 4 bases from V and 10 bases from J, leaving 20 bases between. Method: immunoSEQ multiplex PCR; TCRdb's copy keeps in-frame clones and lacks some. The sample has approximately 470,000 clones, roughly 90% seen once; the top ten hold around 0.7%. Only one count was recorded for this clone. The gene calls are TRBV5-8 and TRBJ2-5, with D perhaps matching TRBD1 (6 bases). The clonotype was recovered from a woman aged 18-29 years who had recovered from COVID-19. Source material: PBMCs or T cells enriched from blood (not recorded which). This chain's CDR3 is CASSLRTGLGDQYF. CDR3 sequence (DNA): TGTGCCAGCAGCCTGCGCACAGGGTTGGGAGACCAGTACTTC.